Listed here are 5 T cell receptor beta chains from one sample, sequenced in a study of long-term antiretroviral therapy in people with HIV. Sequencing relied on immunoSEQ assay v3.0, run at survey level. Using immunoSEQ multiplex PCR, the repertoire was profiled, and TCRdb retains in-frame clones only, with some absent. The sample has about 21,000 clones; about four fifths are singletons. The sample in question was unsorted PBMCs, obtained 0.1 years before starting antiretroviral therapy. Source of these receptors: a man aged 40-49 years with HIV.

This clone was recorded once. CDR3 DNA sequence: TGTGCCAGCAGCCTAAGGTTTGGGGAGCAGTACTTC. It translates to CASSLRFGEQYF. The V gene is TRBV27, the J gene TRBJ2-7; D gene ambiguous. V dropped 6 bases and J dropped 7 bases, with 13 bases sitting between them. Germline V gives CDR1 MNHEY, CDR2 SMNVEV (reference sequence). The length of the CDR3 is 12 residues.

The rearrangement uses TRBV19 and TRBJ2-7; the match to TRBD1 covers 7 bases. The ends lost 3 bases at V and 7 bases at J; junction bases unmatched: 9. The CDR3 loop spans 14 amino acids. Germline lookup yields CDR1 LNHDA and CDR2 SQIVND (reference sequence). CDR3 DNA sequence: TGTGCCAGTAGTATGTTCCGGGACAGTAATGAGCAGTACTTC. This gives the protein CASSMFRDSNEQYF.

In its sample, this clone was seen a few times. The sample has other DNA sequences that encode this CDR3 too. The rearrangement uses TRBV7-2 and TRBJ2-7; 9 nucleotides match TRBD2. The junction had 2 bases not matched to a gene; V was cut back by 1 base and J by 4 bases. The germline V gene has CDR1 SGHTA and CDR2 FQGNSA. The CDR3 is 14 amino acids. DNA of the CDR3: TGTGCCAGCAGCTTAGGACTAGCGGCGTACGAGCAGTACTTC. Its translation is CASSLGLAAYEQYF.

CDR3 loop: CSARTGSAIYF. Here the CDR3 DNA reads TGCAGTGCCCGTACAGGTTCCGCCATATATTTT. The V call is TRBV20-1, the J call TRBJ1-3, with D tentatively TRBD1 (5 bases). Trimming took 6 bases from V and 11 from J, leaving 14 bases between them. The length of the CDR3 is 11 residues. Germline values: CDR1 DFQATT, CDR2 SNEGSKA (reference sequence).

As for this clone: This sample also contains other DNA sequences that code for the same CDR3. CDR3 sequence (DNA): TGTGCCAGCAGTCCACAAGAGACCCAGTACTTC. Translating it yields CASSPQETQYF. The chain uses TRBV2 and TRBJ2-5, with D hard to call. Trimming removed 5 bases from V and 2 bases from J, with 3 bases in between. This CDR3 comprises 11 residues. CDR1 and CDR2 from the germline V gene are SNHLY and FYNNEI. Full variable domain (outside the CDR3, taken from reference TRBV2 and TRBJ2-5): EPEVTQTPSHQVTQMGQEVILRCVPISNHLYFYWYRQILGQKVEFLVSFYNNEISEKSEIFDDQFSVERPDGSNFTLKIRSTKLEDSAMYFCASSPQETQYFGPGTRLLVL.